Described below is a single T cell receptor beta chain sequence and its context. No cognate antigen has been identified for it. Base quality data are lacking; no much larger clone is found one base away. Each clonotype received, on average, 10x coverage in deep resolution sequencing performed on a MiSeq, where the target depth lay between 1 in 1 million and 1 in 200,000 T cells. The immunoSEQ hsTCRB Kit was used to generate TCR beta libraries. The authors processed their data as follows. ImmunoSEQ Data Assistant and ImmunoSEQ Analyzer were used for data analysis, and V, D and J genes were assigned according to IMGT definitions. Clonality was computed as one minus normalized Shannon entropy of productive rearrangement frequencies, ranging from 0 to 1. Only overrepresented clonotypes making up at least 0.05% of the repertoire of each patient were included in the public clonotype analysis. Repertoires from 10 to 15 age-matched healthy donors in immuneACCESS were used as clonality controls. Not all clones reach the TCRdb copy of this immuneACCESS table, which keeps in-frame sequences only. Checked studies attribute under half of the gap to unresolved V genes and leave the rest unexplained. The V and J calls and the clone size are those of that table, but D and trimming were determined from the DNA. The sample table contains some 140,000 clones; only one count was recorded for around 93% of them. The ten largest make up about 10% of the sample.

The intended sense of this specimen's time point label: 12 months on ibrutinib. For TCR beta library preparation, roughly 2 micrograms of genomic DNA were extracted from the cryopreserved PBMCs. High-throughput TCR beta sequencing was performed on longitudinal blood samples from CLL patients receiving ibrutinib monotherapy. The patients were enrolled in a single-center, open-label phase 2 trial of ibrutinib monotherapy. The data were obtained in a study of cytotoxic CD8 clonotypes in ibrutinib-treated CLL (dated by TCRdb to 2020 to 2022). About the full investigation: The cohort was composed of some ten relapsed/refractory and fewer than 16 treatment-naive patients; IGHV unmutated status was identified in approximately 18 patients. All remission and progressive disease samples were collected while patients were still receiving ibrutinib. The response samples were drawn at a median of around eleven months into treatment, with a range of about 6 to 40 months. Cryopreserved peripheral blood mononuclear cells were collected at three points: before therapy, at response, and at either sustained remission or disease progression. Responses were partial in 24 patients and complete in 2; after median approximately 5.5 years follow-up, around 15 stayed in remission and 12 progressed. On average, each sample had some 260,000 productive templates and 96,000 or so productive rearrangements. Of the roughly 79 people in the trial, approximately 24 had longitudinal samples available.

CDR1 LNHDA and CDR2 SQIVND are derived from the germline V gene (reference sequence). Deletion took 7 bases off V and 4 bases off J, with a span of 16 bases between the germline ends. The CDR3 has 14 amino acids, counting the end cysteine and phenylalanine. The DNA shown is the 42-base CDR3, in frame from base 1. The paper's findings and limits, for the study overall: Public clonotypes were found to be uncommon and were observed to contract or remain stable during treatment; the increase in clonality was shown to reflect expansion of private clonotypes at ibrutinib response. Lymph node repertoires were not examined, and the timing of sampling was not matched between patients in sustained remission and those whose disease progressed. At baseline, clonality was higher than in age-matched healthy donors and showed a strong correlation with circulating CD8+ T-cell counts. Clonality rose at ibrutinib response, remained stable during sustained remission, and dropped back toward baseline at progression.

The V and J genes are TRBV19 and TRBJ1-2; the D gene cannot be named for sure. This clonotype was obtained from a human donor with chronic lymphocytic leukemia. Sequencing used PBMCs, obtained after 12 months of ibrutinib treatment. The DNA sequence follows: TGTGCCAGTACCCTGGGAAGGGAACCCTATGGCTACACCTTC. Its amino acids are CASTLGREPYGYTF.